The TCR beta chain described here comes from a study of T-cell reconstitution after alpha-beta-depleted transplantation in children. TCRbeta library preparation incorporated unique molecular identifiers. TCRdb used MiXCR to reprocess the PCR reads, holding one entry per CDR3 protein. Altogether fewer than 400,000 distinct CDR3 sequences are present, around 25% being singletons, with the ten largest covering around 9.9%. This clonotype was counted between two and nine times. Its antigen remains unknown. Study results and caveats: There were some patients whose high TCRbeta diversity at day 60 came from surviving recipient T cells and thymic progenitors. About two months after transplant, alpha-beta T cells reportedly came from several hundred expanded graft clones. T-cell counts and diversity at one year following transplant were attributed mainly to newly produced T cells.

The CDR3 sequence is 15 residues long. The V gene's germline CDR1 is LGHNA and CDR2 YNFKEQ. After removal of 4 bases from V and 7 bases from J, the junction contained 5 bases not matched to a gene. This receptor was identified in a male patient younger than 18 who had a stem cell transplant for acute lymphoblastic leukemia, so the T cells may come from the graft donor. The chain uses TRBV4-2 and TRBJ2-5; TRBD2 aligns across 14 bases. Sequenced here: PBMCs, mostly from graft donor cells, sampled 180 days after TCRalphabeta/CD19-depleted stem cell transplant. The CDR3 DNA is TGTGCCAGCAGCCCCGGGACTAGCGGGAGAGGGACCCAGTACTTC. It yields the protein CASSPGTSGRGTQYF.